One sample yielded the 27 T cell receptor beta chains listed below, sequenced in a study of blood T cell repertoires in COVID-19. Produced via immunoSEQ multiplex PCR; TCRdb's table is partial and in-frame only. The repertoire holds more than 200,000 clones, approximately 91% seen once, with approximately 2.2% in the top ten. Sequencing was carried out using peripheral blood. The origin of the receptors is a woman in her thirties or forties who had recovered from COVID-19.

CDR3 sequence reads: CASSQDRTGYSPLHF. The CDR3 region has the DNA TGCGCCAGCAGCCAAGATCGTACAGGGTATTCACCCCTCCACTTT. This chain uses TRBV4-3 with TRBJ1-6, with D possibly matching TRBD1 (6 bases). Germline values: CDR1 LGHNA, CDR2 YSLEER. This CDR3 has 15 residues. V dropped 0 bases and J dropped 8 bases, with 11 bases sitting between them.

The V and J genes are TRBV5-1 and TRBJ1-2, with 7 positions matching TRBD1. The V segment lost 3 bases and the J segment 9 bases; nucleotides outside the gene matches: 17. This CDR3 is 16 amino acids long. Germline V CDR1 and CDR2: SGHRS, YFSETQ. DNA for the CDR3: TGCGCCAGCAGCTGGGACAGCCCTACTAGCTACAGGAGCTACACCTTC. As protein: CASSWDSPTSYRSYTF.

This clone showed up just a few times. In nucleotides, the CDR3 is TGTGCCAGCAGCGTAGAGACTAGCGGGAGGGCCCGTGAGCAGTTCTTC. This codes for CASSVETSGRAREQFF. J is TRBJ2-1 and V is TRBV9, with 14 bases that match TRBD2. Germline-derived CDR1 and CDR2 are SGDLS and YYNGEE. V lost 0 bases to trimming and J lost 9 bases; unmatched junction nucleotides: 5. The CDR3 covers 16 residues.

This clone was recorded once. This sequence joins TRBV30 and TRBJ1-2, with a weak D call TRBD1 (5 bases). V was pared by 3 bases and J by 7 bases, with 18 bases between. The CDR3 contains 14 residues. The germline V gene has CDR1 GTSNPN and CDR2 SVGIG (reference sequence). CDR3 bases: TGTGCCTGGAGCGAGGGATGGGACGGGGGTGGCTACACCTTC. Protein product: CAWSEGWDGGGYTF.

The chain uses TRBV20-1 and TRBJ1-1, with D hard to call. V lost 7 bases, J lost 4 bases, and 10 bases lay in between. CDR3 length: 11 amino acids. The germline V gene has CDR1 DFQATT and CDR2 SNEGSKA (reference sequence). In nucleotides, the CDR3 is TGCAGTGTGGCGGTTGGCACTGAAGCTTTCTTT. It specifies CSVAVGTEAFF.

The CDR3 region is CASSPGVAGANVLTF. CDR3 coding DNA: TGTGCCAGCAGTCCCGGGGTGGCTGGGGCCAACGTCCTGACTTTC. The chain joins TRBV27 to TRBJ2-6; a weak D match, TRBD2 (5 bases). This CDR3 has 15 residues. Trimming took 5 bases from V and 2 from J, leaving 10 bases between them. Germline-derived CDR1 and CDR2 are MNHEY and SMNVEV (reference sequence).

The V and J genes are TRBV27 and TRBJ2-5, with TRBD1 identical over 7 bases. The trim removed 6 bases at V and 4 bases at J, leaving 5 bases unmatched. Germline V gives CDR1 MNHEY, CDR2 SMNVEV (reference sequence). CDR3 size: 13 residues. The CDR3 is CASRTGKGETQYF. CDR3 DNA: TGTGCCAGCAGGACAGGGAAGGGAGAGACCCAGTACTTC.

V usage is TRBV19 and J usage is TRBJ2-2, with D unresolved. This CDR3 has 16 residues. V was pared by 5 bases and J by 0 bases, with 13 bases between. Germline assignment: CDR1 LNHDA and CDR2 SQIVND (reference sequence). CDR3 amino acids: CASSPKRSANTGELFF. In DNA, the CDR3 is TGTGCCAGTAGTCCAAAGAGGTCTGCGAACACCGGGGAGCTGTTTTTT.

The gene calls are TRBV3-1 (or the pseudogene TRBV3-2) and TRBJ2-2; the match to TRBD1 covers 9 bases. Germline V gene lookup returns CDR1 LGHDT and CDR2 YNNKEL (reference sequence). This CDR3 has 17 amino acids. J was trimmed by 0 bases and V by 6 bases; bases with no gene match: 8. Written as DNA, the CDR3 is TGTGCCAGCAGTCGCCGGGACAGGGCAACGAACACCGGGGAGCTGTTTTTT. Protein product: CASSRRDRATNTGELFF.

The rearrangement uses TRBV5-8 and TRBJ2-7, with 11 bases fitting TRBD2. Looked up from germline, CDR1 is SGHTS and CDR2 is YDEGEE. The V and J ends lost 0 bases and 2 bases, in that order; junction bases with no gene match: 4. CDR3 length equals 16 residues. Here the CDR3 DNA reads TGTGCCAGCAGCTTGGGACTAGCGGGAAAGCCCTACGAGCAGTACTTC. Amino acids: CASSLGLAGKPYEQYF.

The chain uses TRBV19 and TRBJ2-1; TRBD2 agrees at 9 bases. Trimming cost V 8 bases and J 7 bases; bases outside gene matches: 6. This CDR3 region has 13 residues. In germline, CDR1 is LNHDA, CDR2 SQIVND (reference sequence). CDR3 nucleotide sequence: TGTGCCAGTGGTAGCGGGAGTTGGAATGAGCAGTTCTTC. As protein: CASGSGSWNEQFF.

This chain uses TRBV13 with TRBJ2-7; 7 bases map to TRBD1. This CDR3 is built from 15 residues. J lost 2 bases, V lost 5 bases, and 9 bases had no gene match. The germline V gene has CDR1 PRHDT and CDR2 FYEKMQ (reference sequence). The CDR3 reads CASSVPRTGTYEQYF. In DNA form, the CDR3 reads TGTGCCAGCAGCGTGCCCCGGACAGGCACCTACGAGCAGTACTTC. Full variable domain (remainder filled in from reference TRBV13 and TRBJ2-7): AAGVIQSPRHLIKEKRETATLKCYPIPRHDTVYWYQQGPGQDPQFLISFYEKMQSDKGSIPDRFSAQQFSDYHSELNMSSLELGDSALYFCASSVPRTGTYEQYFGPGTRLTVT.

This chain joins TRBV19 and TRBJ2-4; 14 bases match TRBD2. This CDR3 has 20 amino acids. Losses at the gene ends were 4 bases for V and 1 base for J; bases not matched to a gene: 12. Per the germline V gene, CDR1 is LNHDA and CDR2 is SQIVND (reference sequence). The chain's CDR3 is CASSNQKPGLAGVAKNIQYF. In DNA, the CDR3 is TGTGCCAGTAGTAACCAAAAACCGGGACTAGCGGGAGTGGCCAAAAACATTCAGTACTTC.

The chain couples TRBV19 to TRBJ1-5, with 9 bases matching TRBD1. V was pared by 3 bases and J by 5 bases, with 5 bases of the junction left unmatched. The germline V gene has CDR1 LNHDA and CDR2 SQIVND (reference sequence). There are 15 residues in the CDR3. In nucleotides, the CDR3 is TGTGCCAGTAGTATTGGGGGACAGGGTTATCAGCCCCAGCATTTT. This encodes CASSIGGQGYQPQHF.

V usage is TRBV12-3 or TRBV12-4 and J usage is TRBJ1-2, with no clear D. The CDR3 has 12 residues. V lost 6 bases to trimming and J lost 10 bases, with 15 bases between them. CDR3 amino acids: CASSLAGWYYTF. Here the CDR3 DNA reads TGTGCCAGCAGCCTGGCGGGGTGGTACTACACCTTC.

V gene TRBV7-8 combines with J gene TRBJ2-1; TRBD2 agrees at 10 bases. The V and J ends lost 5 bases and 5 bases, in that order; junction bases with no gene match: 24. Looked up from germline, CDR1 is SGHVS and CDR2 is FQNEAQ. The CDR3 extends over 21 amino acids. In DNA form, the CDR3 reads TGTGCCAGCAGCCTGAGGGACAGCCCGTCGGTAGCGGGAGGCCGAGACAATGAGCAGTTCTTC. As protein: CASSLRDSPSVAGGRDNEQFF.

This chain links TRBV6-1 with TRBJ1-2; D is perhaps TRBD1 (5 bases). V gave up 0 bases and J gave up 4 bases, with 18 bases separating them. Germline values: CDR1 MNHNS, CDR2 SASEGT. This CDR3 is built from 17 residues. CDR3 coding DNA: TGTGCCAGCAGTGAAGCAGGAGAGAAGGGGACTATCTATGGCTACACCTTC. This sequence encodes CASSEAGEKGTIYGYTF.

The chain links TRBV5-1 to TRBJ2-7; 7 nucleotides line up with TRBD1. From germline, CDR1 is SGHRS and CDR2 YFSETQ. The CDR3 loop spans 15 amino acids. V lost 0 bases and J lost 4; bases outside the gene matches: 7. The CDR3 DNA is TGCGCCAGCAGCTTGGACGGGACAGATTTTTACGAGCAGTACTTC. Its protein product is CASSLDGTDFYEQYF.

This clone occurred a few times. The chain joins TRBV19 to TRBJ1-2; the D gene is possibly TRBD1 (6 bases). The CDR3 sequence is 19 residues long. Germline V CDR1 and CDR2: LNHDA, SQIVND (reference sequence). The V and J ends lost 3 bases and 4 bases respectively, with 27 bases between them. In nucleotides, the CDR3 is TGTGCCAGTAGTATCAGTCCGGACAGTTCCATACTTCCCTTCTATGGCTACACCTTC. It is translated as CASSISPDSSILPFYGYTF. The full variable domain, rest sourced from reference TRBV19 and TRBJ1-2, is DGGITQSPKYLFRKEGQNVTLSCEQNLNHDAMYWYRQDPGQGLRLIYYSQIVNDFQKGDIAEGYSVSREKKESFPLTVTSAQKNPTAFYLCASSISPDSSILPFYGYTFGSGTRLTVV.

The V gene is TRBV19, the J gene TRBJ2-2; 8 positions agree with TRBD1. The V and J ends lost 3 bases and 4 bases, in that order; junction bases with no gene match: 4. Germline CDR1 LNHDA, CDR2 SQIVND (reference sequence). The CDR3 sequence is 15 residues long. The CDR3 sequence is CASSIGQGGTGELFF. CDR3 bases: TGTGCCAGTAGTATTGGACAGGGTGGCACCGGGGAGCTGTTTTTT. Based on the CDR3 plus reference TRBV19 and TRBJ2-2, the full variable domain is DGGITQSPKYLFRKEGQNVTLSCEQNLNHDAMYWYRQDPGQGLRLIYYSQIVNDFQKGDIAEGYSVSREKKESFPLTVTSAQKNPTAFYLCASSIGQGGTGELFFGEGSRLTVL.

The V and J genes are TRBV5-4 and TRBJ2-4; tentative D call: TRBD1 (5 bases). The CDR3 totals 13 residues. V shed 3 bases and J shed 8 bases, with 12 bases lying between them. Germline CDR1 and CDR2: SGHNT and YYREEE (reference sequence). In nucleotides, the CDR3 is TGTGCCAGCAGCTCAGGGATGGAAGACATTCAGTACTTC. Its translation: CASSSGMEDIQYF.

The chain is built from TRBV6-5 and TRBJ1-4; the D is unclear. The V and J ends lost 0 bases and 2 bases respectively, with 7 bases between them. CDR3 length: 15 residues. Germline CDR1 reads MNHEY; CDR2 reads SVGAGI. This chain's CDR3 is CASSYSSGTNEKLFF. As DNA, the CDR3 is TGTGCCAGCAGTTACTCGAGCGGGACTAATGAAAAACTGTTTTTT.

The chain uses TRBV27 and TRBJ2-7; 7 bases are shared with TRBD1. The V gene's germline CDR1 is MNHEY and CDR2 SMNVEV (reference sequence). V was clipped by 2 bases and J by 1 base; unmatched bases: 2. The CDR3 is 14 amino acids. This chain's CDR3 is CASSLRQGSYEQYF. The CDR3 region has the DNA TGTGCCAGCAGTTTACGACAGGGTTCCTACGAGCAGTACTTC.

This clone showed up just a few times. This chain uses TRBV7-8 with TRBJ2-5; 8 bases align to TRBD1. J gave up 5 bases and V 0 bases, and 8 bases lay outside the gene matches. The V gene's germline CDR1 is SGHVS and CDR2 FQNEAQ. CDR3 size: 16 residues. The CDR3: CASSLALQGGAETQYF. The CDR3 region has the DNA TGTGCCAGCAGCTTAGCGCTACAGGGGGGCGCGGAGACCCAGTACTTC.

For the CDR3, the DNA is TGTGCCAGTAGCCATTCCATTCAGGGTGTCCAAGAGACCCAGTACTTC. Translated: CASSHSIQGVQETQYF. The rearrangement uses TRBV19 and TRBJ2-5, with D possibly matching TRBD1 (5 bases). V was cut by 6 bases and J by 1 base, with 18 bases left in between. The germline gives CDR1 LNHDA, CDR2 SQIVND (reference sequence). The CDR3 runs to 16 residues.

V gene TRBV9 combines with J gene TRBJ2-1; the match to TRBD2 covers 14 bases. Trimming removed 4 bases from V and 7 bases from J; junction bases left unmatched: 13. From germline, CDR1 is SGDLS and CDR2 YYNGEE. The CDR3 is 18 residues long. CDR3 sequence: CASSSRLAGGRVQNEQFF. The CDR3 DNA reads as TGTGCCAGCAGCTCCCGACTAGCGGGGGGGAGGGTTCAAAATGAGCAGTTCTTC.

The chain recombines TRBV9 with TRBJ2-7, with 7 bases that match TRBD1. The V gene's germline CDR1 is SGDLS and CDR2 YYNGEE. This CDR3 has 15 residues. J gave up 2 bases and V 2 bases, and 7 bases lay outside the gene matches. CDR3 amino acids: CASSVLPGQTYEQYF. CDR3 DNA: TGTGCCAGCAGCGTCCTACCGGGACAGACCTACGAGCAGTACTTC. The variable domain in full, with the rest retrieved from reference TRBV9 and TRBJ2-7, is DSGVTQTPKHLITATGQRVTLRCSPRSGDLSVYWYQQSLDQGLQFLIQYYNGEERAKGNILERFSAQQFPDLHSELNLSSLELGDSALYFCASSVLPGQTYEQYFGPGTRLTVT.